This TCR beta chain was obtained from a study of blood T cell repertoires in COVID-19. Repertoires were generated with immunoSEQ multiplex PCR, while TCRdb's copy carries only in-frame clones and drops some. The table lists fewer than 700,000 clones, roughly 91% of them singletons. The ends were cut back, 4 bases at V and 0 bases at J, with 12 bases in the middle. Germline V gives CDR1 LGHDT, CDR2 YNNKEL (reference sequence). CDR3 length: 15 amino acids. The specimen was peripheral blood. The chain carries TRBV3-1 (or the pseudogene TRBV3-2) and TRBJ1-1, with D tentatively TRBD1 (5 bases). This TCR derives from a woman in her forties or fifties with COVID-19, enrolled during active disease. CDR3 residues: CASSPATVMNTEAFF. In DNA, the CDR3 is TGTGCCAGCAGCCCCGCGACAGTGATGAACACTGAAGCTTTCTTT.